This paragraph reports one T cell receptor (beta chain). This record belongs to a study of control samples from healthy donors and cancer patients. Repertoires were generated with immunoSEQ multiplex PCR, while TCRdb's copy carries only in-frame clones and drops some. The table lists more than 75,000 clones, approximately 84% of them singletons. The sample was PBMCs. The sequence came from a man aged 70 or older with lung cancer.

CDR3 coding DNA: TGTGCCAGCAGCGAGGGTGGGTCTAATGAAAAACTGTTTTTT. It translates to CASSEGGSNEKLFF. The chain employs TRBV7-9 and TRBJ1-4, with D unclear. In germline, CDR1 is SEHNR, CDR2 FQNEAQ (reference sequence). Trimming pared 5 bases from V and 3 bases from J, leaving 10 bases between. The CDR3 loop spans 14 amino acids.